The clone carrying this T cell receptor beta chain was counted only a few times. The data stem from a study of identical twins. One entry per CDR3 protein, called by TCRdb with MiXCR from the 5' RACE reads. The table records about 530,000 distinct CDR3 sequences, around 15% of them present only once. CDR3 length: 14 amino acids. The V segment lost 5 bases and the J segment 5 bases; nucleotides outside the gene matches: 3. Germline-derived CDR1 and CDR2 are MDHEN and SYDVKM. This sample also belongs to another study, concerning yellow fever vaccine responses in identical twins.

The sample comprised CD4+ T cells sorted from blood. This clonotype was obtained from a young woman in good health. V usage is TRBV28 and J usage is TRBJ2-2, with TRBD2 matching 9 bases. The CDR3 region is CASSRREGTGELFF. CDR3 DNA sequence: TGTGCCAGCAGTCGGCGGGAGGGGACCGGGGAGCTGTTTTTT.